The clone carrying this TCR beta chain turned up a few times. Using immunoSEQ multiplex PCR, the repertoire was profiled, and TCRdb retains in-frame clones only, with some absent. The table records under 200,000 clones, around 88% of them present only once. This sample is part of a study of control samples from healthy donors and cancer patients. The receptor was derived from a woman between 25 and 40 years old in good health. Sequences were obtained from blood.

The CDR3 nucleotides are TGTGCCAGCAGTGGGATGGGTCAGCCCCAGCATTTT. Translating gives CASSGMGQPQHF. The V call is TRBV2, the J call TRBJ1-5; D is uncertain. Germline lookup yields CDR1 SNHLY and CDR2 FYNNEI. Deletions cut 4 bases from V and 6 bases from J, with 7 bases between. The CDR3 is 12 amino acids.